The T cell receptor (beta chain) described here comes from a study of T cells after somatic rescue of genetic block. Generated by immunoSEQ multiplex PCR, the TCRdb table keeps only in-frame clones and is missing some. Among 110,000 or so clones listed, 75% to 95% were seen once. The specimen sequenced was peripheral blood mononuclear cells (PBMCs). The clonotype was recovered from a woman aged 18-30 years.

The CDR3 nucleotides read TGTGCCTCTAAGGCTCAAGGCTACACCTTC. As protein: CASKAQGYTF. The rearrangement links TRBV2 to TRBJ1-2; no definite D call. There are 10 residues in the CDR3. CDR1 and CDR2 from the germline V gene are SNHLY and FYNNEI. V lost 11 bases and J 8 bases, leaving 12 bases between the germline ends.